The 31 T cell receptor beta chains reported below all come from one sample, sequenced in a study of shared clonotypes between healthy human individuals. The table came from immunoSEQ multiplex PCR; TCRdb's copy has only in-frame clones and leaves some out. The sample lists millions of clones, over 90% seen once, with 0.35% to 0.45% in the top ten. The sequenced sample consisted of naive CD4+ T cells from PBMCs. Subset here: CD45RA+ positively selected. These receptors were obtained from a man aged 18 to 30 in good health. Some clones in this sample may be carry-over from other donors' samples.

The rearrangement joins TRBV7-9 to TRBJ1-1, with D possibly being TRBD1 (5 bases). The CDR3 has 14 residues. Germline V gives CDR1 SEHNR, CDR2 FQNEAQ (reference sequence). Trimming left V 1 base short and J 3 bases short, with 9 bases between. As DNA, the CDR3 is TGTGCCAGCAGCTTAGATCAGGGAGACACTGAAGCTTTCTTT. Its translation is CASSLDQGDTEAFF.

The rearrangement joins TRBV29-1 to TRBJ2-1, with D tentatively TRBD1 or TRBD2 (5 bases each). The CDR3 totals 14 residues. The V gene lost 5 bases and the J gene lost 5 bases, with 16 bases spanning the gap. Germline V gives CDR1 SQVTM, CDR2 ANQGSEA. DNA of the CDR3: TGCAGCGTTAGGGCCCGGGGACGGAACAATGAGCAGTTCTTC. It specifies CSVRARGRNNEQFF.

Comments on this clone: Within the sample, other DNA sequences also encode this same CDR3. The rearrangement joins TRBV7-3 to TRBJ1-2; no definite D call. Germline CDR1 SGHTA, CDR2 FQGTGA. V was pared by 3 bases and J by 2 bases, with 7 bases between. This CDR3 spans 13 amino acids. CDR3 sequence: CASSFGPNYGYTF. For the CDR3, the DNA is TGTGCCAGCAGCTTCGGACCCAACTATGGCTACACCTTC.

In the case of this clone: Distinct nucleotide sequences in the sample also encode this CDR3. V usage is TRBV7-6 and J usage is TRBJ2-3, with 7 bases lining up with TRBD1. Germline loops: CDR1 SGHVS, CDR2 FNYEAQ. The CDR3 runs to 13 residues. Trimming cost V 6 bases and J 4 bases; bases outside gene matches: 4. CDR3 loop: CASSSQGADTQYF. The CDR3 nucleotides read TGTGCCAGCAGTTCCCAGGGGGCAGATACGCAGTATTTT.

In nucleotides, the CDR3 is TGTGCCAGCAGTGACAGGGATCATGGCTACACCTTC. Translating it yields CASSDRDHGYTF. The genes are TRBV2 and TRBJ1-2, with D perhaps matching TRBD1 (5 bases). From germline, CDR1 is SNHLY and CDR2 FYNNEI. V shed 3 bases and J shed 6 bases, with 8 bases lying between them. This CDR3 is built from 12 residues.

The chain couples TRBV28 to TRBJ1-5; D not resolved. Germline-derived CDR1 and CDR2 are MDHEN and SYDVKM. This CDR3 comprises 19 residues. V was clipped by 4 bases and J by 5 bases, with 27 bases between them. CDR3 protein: CASSSHLPLQNRTDQPQHF. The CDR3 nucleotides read TGTGCCAGCAGTTCACATCTCCCCCTCCAGAACCGGACGGATCAGCCCCAGCATTTT.

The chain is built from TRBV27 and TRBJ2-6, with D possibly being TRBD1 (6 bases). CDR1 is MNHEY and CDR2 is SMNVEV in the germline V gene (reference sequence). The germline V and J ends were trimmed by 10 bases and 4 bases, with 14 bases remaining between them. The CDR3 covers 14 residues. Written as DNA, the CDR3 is TGTGCCACCCAACAGGGCCCCGGGGCCAACGTCCTGACTTTC. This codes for CATQQGPGANVLTF.

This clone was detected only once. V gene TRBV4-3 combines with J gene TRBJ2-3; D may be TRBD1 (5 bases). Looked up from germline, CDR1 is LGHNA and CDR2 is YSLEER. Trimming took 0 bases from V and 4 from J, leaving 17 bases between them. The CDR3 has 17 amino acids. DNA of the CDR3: TGCGCCAGCAGCCAAGATTGGCAGGGCTGGCCCCCAGATACGCAGTATTTT. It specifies CASSQDWQGWPPDTQYF.

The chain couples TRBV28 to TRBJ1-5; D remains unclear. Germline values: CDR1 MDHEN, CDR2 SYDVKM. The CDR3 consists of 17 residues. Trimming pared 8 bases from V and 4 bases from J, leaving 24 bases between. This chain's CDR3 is CASHWTDTGFWNQPQHF. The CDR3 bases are TGTGCCAGCCATTGGACCGATACCGGATTCTGGAATCAGCCCCAGCATTTT. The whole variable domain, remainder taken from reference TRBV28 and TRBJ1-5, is DVKVTQSSRYLVKRTGEKVFLECVQDMDHENMFWYRQDPGLGLRLIYFSYDVKMKEKGDIPEGYSVSREKKERFSLILESASTNQTSMYLCASHWTDTGFWNQPQHFGDGTRLSIL.

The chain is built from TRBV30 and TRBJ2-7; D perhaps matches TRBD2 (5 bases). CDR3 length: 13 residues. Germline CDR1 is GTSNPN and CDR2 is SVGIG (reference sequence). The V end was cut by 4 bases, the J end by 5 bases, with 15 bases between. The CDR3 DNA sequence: TGTGCCTGGATCTCGGGGAAGACCCACGAGCAGTACTTC. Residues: CAWISGKTHEQYF. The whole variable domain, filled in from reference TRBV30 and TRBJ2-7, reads SQTIHQWPATLVQPVGSPLSLECTVEGTSNPNLYWYRQAAGRGLQLLFYSVGIGQISSEVPQNLSASRPQDRQFILSSKKLLLSDSGFYLCAWISGKTHEQYFGPGTRLTVT.

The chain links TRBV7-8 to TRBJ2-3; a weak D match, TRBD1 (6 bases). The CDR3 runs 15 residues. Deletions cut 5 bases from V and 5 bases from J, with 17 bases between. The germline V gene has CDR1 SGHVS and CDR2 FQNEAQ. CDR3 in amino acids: CASSATWGPVDTQYF. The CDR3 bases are TGTGCCAGCAGCGCAACCTGGGGGCCTGTAGATACGCAGTATTTT.

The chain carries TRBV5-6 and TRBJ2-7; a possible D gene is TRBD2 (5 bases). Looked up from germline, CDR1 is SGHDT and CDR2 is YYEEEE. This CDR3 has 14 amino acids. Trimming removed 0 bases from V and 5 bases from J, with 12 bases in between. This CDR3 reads CASSLVAPGHEQYF. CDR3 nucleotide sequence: TGTGCCAGCAGCTTGGTAGCGCCCGGCCACGAGCAGTACTTC.

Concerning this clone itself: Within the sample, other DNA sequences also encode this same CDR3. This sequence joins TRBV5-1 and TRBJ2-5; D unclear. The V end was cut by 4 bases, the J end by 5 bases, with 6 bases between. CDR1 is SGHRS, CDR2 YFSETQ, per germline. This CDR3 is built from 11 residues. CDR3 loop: CASSLRETQYF. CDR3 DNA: TGCGCCAGCAGCCTGCGGGAGACCCAGTACTTC.

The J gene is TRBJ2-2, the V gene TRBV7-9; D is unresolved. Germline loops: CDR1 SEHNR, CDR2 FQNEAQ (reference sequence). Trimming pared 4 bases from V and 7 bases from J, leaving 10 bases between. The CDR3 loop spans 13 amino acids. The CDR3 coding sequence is TGTGCCAGCAGCTCCTGGATCAGCGGGGAGCTGTTTTTT. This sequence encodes CASSSWISGELFF.

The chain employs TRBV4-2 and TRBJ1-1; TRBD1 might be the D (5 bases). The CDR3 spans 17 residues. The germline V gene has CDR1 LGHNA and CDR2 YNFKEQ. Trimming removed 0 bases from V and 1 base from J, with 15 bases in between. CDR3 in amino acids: CASSQDWTPAGNTEAFF. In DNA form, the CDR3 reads TGTGCCAGCAGCCAAGATTGGACACCCGCGGGGAACACTGAAGCTTTCTTT.

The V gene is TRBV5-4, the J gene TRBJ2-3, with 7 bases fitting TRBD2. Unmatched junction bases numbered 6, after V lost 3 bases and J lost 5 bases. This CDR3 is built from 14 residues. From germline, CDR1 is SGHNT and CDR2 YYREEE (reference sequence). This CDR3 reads CASSSGGLRDTQYF. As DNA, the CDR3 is TGTGCCAGCAGCTCGGGGGGACTCCGAGATACGCAGTATTTT.

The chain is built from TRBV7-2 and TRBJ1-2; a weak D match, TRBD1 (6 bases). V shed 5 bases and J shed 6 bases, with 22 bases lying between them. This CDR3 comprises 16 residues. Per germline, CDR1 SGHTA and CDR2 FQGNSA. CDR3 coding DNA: TGTGCCAGCAGCAAATCCGGGGGACCGGGGGGGCATGGCTACACCTTC. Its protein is CASSKSGGPGGHGYTF.

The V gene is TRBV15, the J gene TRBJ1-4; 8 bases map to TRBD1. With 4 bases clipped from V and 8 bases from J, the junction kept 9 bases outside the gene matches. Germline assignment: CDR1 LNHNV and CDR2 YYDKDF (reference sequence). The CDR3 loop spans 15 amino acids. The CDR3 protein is CATSTTGGVREKLFF. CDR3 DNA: TGTGCCACCAGCACTACAGGGGGAGTTAGGGAAAAACTGTTTTTT.

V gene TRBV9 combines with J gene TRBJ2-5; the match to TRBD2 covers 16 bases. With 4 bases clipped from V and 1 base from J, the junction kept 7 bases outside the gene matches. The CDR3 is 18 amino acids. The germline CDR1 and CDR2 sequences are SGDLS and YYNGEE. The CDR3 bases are TGTGCCAGCAGCCCCGGGACTAGCGGGAGGGACCTCCAAGAGACCCAGTACTTC. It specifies CASSPGTSGRDLQETQYF. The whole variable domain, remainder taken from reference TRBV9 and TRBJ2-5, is DSGVTQTPKHLITATGQRVTLRCSPRSGDLSVYWYQQSLDQGLQFLIQYYNGEERAKGNILERFSAQQFPDLHSELNLSSLELGDSALYFCASSPGTSGRDLQETQYFGPGTRLLVL.

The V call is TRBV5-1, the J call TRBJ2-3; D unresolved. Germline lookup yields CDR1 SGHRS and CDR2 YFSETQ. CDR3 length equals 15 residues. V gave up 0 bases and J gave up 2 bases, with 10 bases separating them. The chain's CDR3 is CASSLGGQSTDTQYF. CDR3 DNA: TGCGCCAGCAGCTTGGGTGGGCAGTCCACAGATACGCAGTATTTT. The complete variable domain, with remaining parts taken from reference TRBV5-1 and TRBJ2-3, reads KAGVTQTPRYLIKTRGQQVTLSCSPISGHRSVSWYQQTPGQGLQFLFEYFSETQRNKGNFPGRFSGRQFSNSRSEMNVSTLELGDSALYLCASSLGGQSTDTQYFGPGTRLTVL.

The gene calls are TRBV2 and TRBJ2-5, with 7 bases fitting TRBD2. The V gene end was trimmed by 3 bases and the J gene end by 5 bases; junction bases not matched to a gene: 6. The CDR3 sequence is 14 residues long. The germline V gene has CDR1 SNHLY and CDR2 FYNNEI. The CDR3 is CASSEFRGGETQYF. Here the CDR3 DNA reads TGTGCCAGCAGTGAGTTTAGGGGAGGGGAGACCCAGTACTTC.

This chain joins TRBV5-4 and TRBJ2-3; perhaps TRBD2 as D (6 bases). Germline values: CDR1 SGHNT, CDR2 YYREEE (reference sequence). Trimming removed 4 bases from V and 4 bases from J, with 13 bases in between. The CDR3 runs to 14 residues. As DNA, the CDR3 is TGTGCCAGCAGCCGGGACTTTCCACCAGATACGCAGTATTTT. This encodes CASSRDFPPDTQYF.

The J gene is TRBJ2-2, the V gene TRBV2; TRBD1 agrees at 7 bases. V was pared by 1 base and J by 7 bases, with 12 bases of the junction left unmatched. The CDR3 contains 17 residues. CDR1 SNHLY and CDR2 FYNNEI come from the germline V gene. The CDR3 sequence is CASSEGSAGGSGGELFF. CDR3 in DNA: TGTGCCAGCAGTGAAGGTTCGGCAGGGGGATCGGGCGGGGAGCTGTTTTTT.

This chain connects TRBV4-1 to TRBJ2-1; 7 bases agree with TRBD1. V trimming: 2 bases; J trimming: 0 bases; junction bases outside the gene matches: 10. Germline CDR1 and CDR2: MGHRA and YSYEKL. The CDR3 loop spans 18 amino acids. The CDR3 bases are TGCGCCAGCAGCCAAAGGGACAGACTTCTAAGCTCCTACAATGAGCAGTTCTTC. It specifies CASSQRDRLLSSYNEQFF.

CDR3: CASSQDVSGGDTQYF. The CDR3 region has the DNA TGTGCCAGCAGCCAAGATGTATCAGGCGGAGATACGCAGTATTTT. The genes are TRBV14 and TRBJ2-3; D is unresolved. This CDR3 spans 15 amino acids. Trimming left V 0 bases short and J 5 bases short, with 12 bases between. CDR1 is SGHDN and CDR2 is FVKESK in the germline V gene.

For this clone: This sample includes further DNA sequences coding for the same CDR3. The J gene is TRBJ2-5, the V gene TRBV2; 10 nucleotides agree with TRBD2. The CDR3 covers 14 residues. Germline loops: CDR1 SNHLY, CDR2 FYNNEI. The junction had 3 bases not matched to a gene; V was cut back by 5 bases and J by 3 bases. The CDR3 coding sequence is TGTGCCAGCAGTCGGACTAGCGGAGAAGAGACCCAGTACTTC. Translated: CASSRTSGEETQYF. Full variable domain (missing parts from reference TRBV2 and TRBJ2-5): EPEVTQTPSHQVTQMGQEVILRCVPISNHLYFYWYRQILGQKVEFLVSFYNNEISEKSEIFDDQFSVERPDGSNFTLKIRSTKLEDSAMYFCASSRTSGEETQYFGPGTRLLVL.

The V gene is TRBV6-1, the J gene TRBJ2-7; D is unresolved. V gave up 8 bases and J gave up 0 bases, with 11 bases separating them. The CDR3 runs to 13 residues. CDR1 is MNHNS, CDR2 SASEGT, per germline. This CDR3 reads CASQEGASYEQYF. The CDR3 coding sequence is TGTGCCAGCCAGGAAGGTGCCTCCTACGAGCAGTACTTC.

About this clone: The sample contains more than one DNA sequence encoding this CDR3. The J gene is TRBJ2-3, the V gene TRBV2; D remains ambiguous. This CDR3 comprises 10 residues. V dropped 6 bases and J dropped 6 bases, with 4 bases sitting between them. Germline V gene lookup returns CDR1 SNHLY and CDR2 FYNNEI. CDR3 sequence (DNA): TGTGCCAGCAGGACGGATACGCAGTATTTT. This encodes CASRTDTQYF.

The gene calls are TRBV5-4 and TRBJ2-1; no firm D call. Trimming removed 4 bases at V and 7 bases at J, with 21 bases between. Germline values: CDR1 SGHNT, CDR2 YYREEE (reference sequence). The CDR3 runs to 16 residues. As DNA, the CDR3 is TGTGCCAGCAGCCAAGTGATGGGTATGGTGAGAAATGAGCAGTTCTTC. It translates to CASSQVMGMVRNEQFF.

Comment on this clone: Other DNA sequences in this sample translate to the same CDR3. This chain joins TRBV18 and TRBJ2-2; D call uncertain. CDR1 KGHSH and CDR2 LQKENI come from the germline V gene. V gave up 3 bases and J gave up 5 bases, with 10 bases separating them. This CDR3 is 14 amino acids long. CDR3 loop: CASSPRLETGELFF. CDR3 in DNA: TGTGCCAGCTCACCGAGACTCGAAACCGGGGAGCTGTTTTTT.

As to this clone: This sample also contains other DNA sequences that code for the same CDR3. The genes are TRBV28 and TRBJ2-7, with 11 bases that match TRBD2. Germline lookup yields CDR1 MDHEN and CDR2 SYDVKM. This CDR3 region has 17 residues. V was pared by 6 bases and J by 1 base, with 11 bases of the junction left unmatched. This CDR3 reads CASSLPGLAGRSYEQYF. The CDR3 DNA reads TGTGCCAGCAGCCTACCCGGACTAGCGGGTCGGTCCTACGAGCAGTACTTC.